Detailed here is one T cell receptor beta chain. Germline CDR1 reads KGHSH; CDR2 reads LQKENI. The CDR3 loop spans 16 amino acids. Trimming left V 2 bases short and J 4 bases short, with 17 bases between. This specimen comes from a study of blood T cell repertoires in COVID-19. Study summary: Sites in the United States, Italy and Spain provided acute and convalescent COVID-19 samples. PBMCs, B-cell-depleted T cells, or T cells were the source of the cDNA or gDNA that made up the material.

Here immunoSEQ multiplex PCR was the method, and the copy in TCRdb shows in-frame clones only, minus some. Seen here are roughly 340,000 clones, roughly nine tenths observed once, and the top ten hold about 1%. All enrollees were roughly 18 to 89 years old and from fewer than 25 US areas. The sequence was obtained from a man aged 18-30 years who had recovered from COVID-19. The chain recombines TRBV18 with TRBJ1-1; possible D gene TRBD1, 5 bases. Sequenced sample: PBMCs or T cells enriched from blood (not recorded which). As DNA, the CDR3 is TGTGCCAGCTCACCAAATGAGGCCCGACAGTTCACTGAAGCTTTCTTT. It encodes CASSPNEARQFTEAFF.